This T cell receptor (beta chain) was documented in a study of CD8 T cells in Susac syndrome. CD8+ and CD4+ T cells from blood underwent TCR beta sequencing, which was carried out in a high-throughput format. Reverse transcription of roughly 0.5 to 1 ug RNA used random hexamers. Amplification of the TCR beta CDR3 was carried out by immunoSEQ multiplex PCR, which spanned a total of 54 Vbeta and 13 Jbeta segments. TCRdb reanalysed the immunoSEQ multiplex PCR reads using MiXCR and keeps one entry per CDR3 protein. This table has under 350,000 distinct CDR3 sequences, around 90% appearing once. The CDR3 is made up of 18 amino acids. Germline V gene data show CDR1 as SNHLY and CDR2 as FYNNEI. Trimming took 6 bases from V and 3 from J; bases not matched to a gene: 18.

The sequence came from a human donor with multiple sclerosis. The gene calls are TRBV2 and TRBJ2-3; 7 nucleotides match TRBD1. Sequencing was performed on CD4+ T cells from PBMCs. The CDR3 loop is CASRSRDPSTGWTDTQYF. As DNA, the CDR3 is TGTGCCAGCAGGAGCAGAGATCCTTCGACAGGGTGGACAGATACGCAGTATTTT.